This paragraph covers one T cell receptor (beta chain) sequence. TCRdb's table, derived via immunoSEQ multiplex PCR, lists solely in-frame clones and lacks some. The sample carries about 59,000 clones, roughly 93% recorded once. The CDR3 has 14 amino acids. Trimming removed 7 bases from V and 6 bases from J; junction bases left unmatched: 9. CDR1 is SGHRS, CDR2 YFSETQ, per germline. This specimen belongs to a study of T cell changes during pregnancy in multiple sclerosis. The chain is built from TRBV5-1 and TRBJ2-1; 8 nucleotides agree with TRBD2. The input for sequencing was CD4+ T cells from peripheral blood mononuclear cells, taken before pregnancy. The clonotype was recovered from a female donor with multiple sclerosis, enrolled in a pregnancy study. In DNA form, the CDR3 reads TGCGCCAGCGCTGAGGTAGCGGGGCTCAATGAGCAGTTCTTC. It specifies CASAEVAGLNEQFF.